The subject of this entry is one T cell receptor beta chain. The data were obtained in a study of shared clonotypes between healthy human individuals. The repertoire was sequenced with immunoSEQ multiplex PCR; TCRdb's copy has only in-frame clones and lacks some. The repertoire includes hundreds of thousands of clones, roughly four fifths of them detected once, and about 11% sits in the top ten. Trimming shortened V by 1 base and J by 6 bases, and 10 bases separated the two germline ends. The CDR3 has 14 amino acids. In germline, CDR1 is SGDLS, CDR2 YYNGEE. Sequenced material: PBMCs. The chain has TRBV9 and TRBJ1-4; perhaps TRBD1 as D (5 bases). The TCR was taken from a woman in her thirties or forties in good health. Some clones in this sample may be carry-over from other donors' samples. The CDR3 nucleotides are TGTGCCAGCAGCGTACGGGACGGTCATGAAAAACTGTTTTTT. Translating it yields CASSVRDGHEKLFF.